One sample yielded the 13 T cell receptor beta chains listed below, sequenced in a study of T cell repertoires in cytomegalovirus infection. TCRdb re-called the reads through MiXCR, storing one row per CDR3 protein. The sample carries hundreds of thousands of distinct CDR3 sequences, approximately 11% recorded once. The sequenced sample was PBMCs. Source of these receptors: a human donor in good health (CMV status not recorded). Some clones in this sample may be carry-over from other donors' samples.

In its sample, this clonotype was seen a few times. J is TRBJ1-2 and V is TRBV28; a possible D gene is TRBD1 (5 bases). The length of the CDR3 is 12 residues. Trimming took 8 bases from V and 4 from J, leaving 11 bases between them. Germline assignment: CDR1 MDHEN and CDR2 SYDVKM. The CDR3 here is CASVGLGYGYTF. In DNA form, the CDR3 reads TGTGCCAGCGTGGGACTGGGCTATGGCTACACCTTC.

This chain joins TRBV6-2 or TRBV6-3 and TRBJ1-2, with D possibly TRBD1 on 6 matching bases. The CDR3 has 13 residues. V lost 6 bases and J lost 10, with 18 bases in between. Germline lookup yields CDR1 MNHEY and CDR2 SVGEGT. The CDR3 DNA sequence: TGTGCCAGCAGCCTCGGACAGTTCATGGACTACACCTTC. The encoded protein is CASSLGQFMDYTF.

Remarks on this clonotype: One base away lies a much larger clone, so this may be a sequencing read error. The V gene is TRBV6-2 or TRBV6-3, the J gene TRBJ2-7; the D call may be TRBD1 or TRBD2 (5 bases each). This CDR3 comprises 9 residues. CDR1 is MNHEY and CDR2 is SVGEGT in the germline V gene. The CDR3 DNA reads as TGTGCCAGTGGGGACGAGCAGCACTTC. Amino acids: CASGDEQHF.

The table lists this clonotype with many counts. The rearrangement uses TRBV5-6 and TRBJ1-6, with 8 bases lining up with TRBD1. From germline, CDR1 is SGHDT and CDR2 YYEEEE. The V and J ends lost 0 bases and 6 bases, in that order; junction bases with no gene match: 8. The CDR3 is 17 residues long. DNA of the CDR3: TGTGCCAGCAGCTTGGAAGGACAGGGCCTTACTAATTCACCCCTCCACTTT. Amino acids: CASSLEGQGLTNSPLHF.

On this clonotype itself: A read error may be the cause here, since a much bigger clone is one base away. V is TRBV6-6 and J is TRBJ2-2; weak D call: TRBD2 (5 bases). The germline gives CDR1 MNHNY, CDR2 SVGAGI (reference sequence). The length of the CDR3 is 17 residues. Trimming took off 0 bases at V and 1 base at J, with 12 bases between the two ends. The CDR3: CASSYSEDHRNTGELFF. In DNA, the CDR3 is TGTGCCAGCAGTTACTCGGAGGACCACCGGAACACCGGGGAGCTGTTTTTT.

The rearrangement links TRBV7-9 to TRBJ2-1, with 12 positions matching TRBD1. Germline V gene sequence: CDR1 SEHNR, CDR2 FQNEAQ (reference sequence). Trimming removed 4 bases from V and 9 bases from J; junction bases left unmatched: 10. The CDR3 runs 16 residues. In DNA form, the CDR3 reads TGTGCCAGCAGCTCTACCGGGACAGGGGGCTTCGGTGAGCAGTTCTTC. It translates to CASSSTGTGGFGEQFF.

The sample holds many counts of this clonotype. V and J are TRBV7-9 and TRBJ2-6; D is possibly TRBD1 or TRBD2 (5 bases each). Germline V CDR1 and CDR2: SEHNR, FQNEAQ (reference sequence). This CDR3 comprises 17 residues. V was trimmed by 5 bases and J by 0 bases, leaving 14 bases between them. The CDR3 DNA sequence: TGTGCCAGCAGCCTTGCGCGAGGGACCTCTGGGGCCAACGTCCTGACTTTC. It codes for CASSLARGTSGANVLTF.

Comment on this clonotype: At one of its ends the junction is not consistent with the germline gene, which may arise from a read error. CDR3 DNA: TGTGCCAGCAGTAACTCCAATGAGCAGTTCTTC. Residues: CASSNSNEQFF. The V call is TRBV6-5, the J call TRBJ2-1, with D unclear. The CDR3 runs 11 residues. The germline CDR1 and CDR2 sequences are MNHEY and SVGAGI.

This chain uses TRBV28 with TRBJ1-6; D unresolved. The germline CDR1 and CDR2 sequences are MDHEN and SYDVKM. The CDR3 covers 19 residues. The V end lost 4 bases, the J end lost 2 bases, and 21 bases lay between the germline ends. The CDR3 spells CASSSPGPYPRAYNSPLHF. CDR3 nucleotides: TGTGCCAGCAGTTCACCAGGACCCTATCCCCGGGCCTATAATTCACCCCTCCACTTT.

This clonotype was counted many times. The V gene is TRBV11-1, the J gene TRBJ1-4; TRBD1 agrees at 11 bases. CDR1 SGHAT and CDR2 FQDESV come from the germline V gene (reference sequence). J lost 8 bases, V lost 5 bases, and 7 bases had no gene match. The CDR3 totals 15 residues. The CDR3 DNA sequence: TGTGCCAGCAGCGGACGGACAGGGGGCCAGGAAAAACTGTTTTTT. This sequence encodes CASSGRTGGQEKLFF.

This clonotype was seen ten or more times. The J gene is TRBJ1-4, the V gene TRBV7-9; D perhaps matches TRBD1 (5 bases). CDR1 and CDR2 from the germline V gene are SEHNR and FQNEAQ (reference sequence). The CDR3 has 14 amino acids. Trimming removed 3 bases at V and 4 bases at J, with 9 bases between. The CDR3 is CASSLATDNEKLFF. The CDR3 DNA sequence: TGTGCCAGCAGCTTGGCGACAGATAATGAAAAACTGTTTTTT.

This clonotype came up many times. The chain links TRBV20-1 to TRBJ1-1, with D unresolved. Germline CDR1 DFQATT, CDR2 SNEGSKA (reference sequence). The CDR3 runs 15 residues. V was pared by 0 bases and J by 2 bases, with 13 bases between. The CDR3 DNA is TGCAGTGCTAGAGATCAGGCAGGATTAAACACTGAAGCTTTCTTT. Its protein product is CSARDQAGLNTEAFF.

This clonotype has only a few counts. The genes are TRBV19 and TRBJ1-2, with D uncertain. This CDR3 spans 14 amino acids. The V and J ends lost 5 bases and 5 bases respectively, with 15 bases between them. Germline V gene data show CDR1 as LNHDA and CDR2 as SQIVND (reference sequence). CDR3 in amino acids: CASSRPNRQYGYTF. As DNA, the CDR3 is TGTGCCAGTAGTCGGCCCAACCGTCAGTATGGCTACACCTTC.